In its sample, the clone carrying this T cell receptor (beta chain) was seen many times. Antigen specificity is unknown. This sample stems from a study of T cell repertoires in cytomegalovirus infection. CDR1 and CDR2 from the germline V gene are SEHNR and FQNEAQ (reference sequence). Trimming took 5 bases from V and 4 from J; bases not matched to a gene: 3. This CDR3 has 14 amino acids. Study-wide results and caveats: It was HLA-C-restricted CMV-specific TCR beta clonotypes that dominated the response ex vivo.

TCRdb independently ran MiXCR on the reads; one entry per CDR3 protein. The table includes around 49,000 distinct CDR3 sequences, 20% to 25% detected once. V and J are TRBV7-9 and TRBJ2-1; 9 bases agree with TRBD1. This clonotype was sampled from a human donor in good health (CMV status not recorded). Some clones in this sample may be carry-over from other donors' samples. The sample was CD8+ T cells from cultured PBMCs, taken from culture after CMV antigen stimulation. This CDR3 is CASSRGQGYNEQFF. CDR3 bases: TGTGCCAGCAGCCGGGGACAGGGTTACAATGAGCAGTTCTTC.